This T cell receptor beta chain derives from a study of blood T cell repertoires in COVID-19. Study-level information: T cells, B-cell-depleted T cells, or PBMCs provided the cDNA or gDNA that served as material.

Sequencing was performed with immunoSEQ multiplex PCR; in TCRdb, only in-frame clones are kept and a portion is missing. The data hold some 320,000 clones, with about 92% observed a single time. Of note for this clone: Sequence at one end of the junction differs from germline and may be a read error.

This sequence was found in a man in his sixties who had recovered from COVID-19. The specimen sequenced was PBMCs or T cells enriched from blood (not recorded which).

In nucleotides, the CDR3 is TGTTGTGGACAGGGGTTGTACGGCTACACCTTC. This sequence encodes CCGQGLYGYTF. J is TRBJ1-2 and V is TRBV29-1, with 9 positions matching TRBD1. The CDR3 totals 11 residues. Germline CDR1 SQVTM, CDR2 ANQGSEA.